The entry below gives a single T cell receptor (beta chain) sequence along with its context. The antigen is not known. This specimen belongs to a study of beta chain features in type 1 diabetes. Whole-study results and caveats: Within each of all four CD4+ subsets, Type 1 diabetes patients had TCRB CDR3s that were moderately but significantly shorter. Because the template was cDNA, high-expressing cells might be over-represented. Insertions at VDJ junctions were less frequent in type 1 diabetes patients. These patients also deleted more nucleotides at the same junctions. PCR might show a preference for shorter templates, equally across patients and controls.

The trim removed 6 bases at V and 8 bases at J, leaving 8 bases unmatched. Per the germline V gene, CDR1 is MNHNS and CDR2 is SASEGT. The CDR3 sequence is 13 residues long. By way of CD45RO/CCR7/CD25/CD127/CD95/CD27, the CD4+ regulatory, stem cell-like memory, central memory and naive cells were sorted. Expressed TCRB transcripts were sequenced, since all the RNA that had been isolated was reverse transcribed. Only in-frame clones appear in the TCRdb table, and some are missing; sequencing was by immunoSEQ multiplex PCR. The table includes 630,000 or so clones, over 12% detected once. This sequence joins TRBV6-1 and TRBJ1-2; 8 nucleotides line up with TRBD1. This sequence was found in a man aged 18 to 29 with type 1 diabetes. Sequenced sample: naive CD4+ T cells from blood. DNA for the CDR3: TGTGCCAGCAGCGAAACGGACAGGGAGGGCTACACCTTC. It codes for CASSETDREGYTF.